The rows below give T cell receptor beta chains drawn from one sample of a study of vaccination and CD4 T cells after COVID-19. MiXCR, run by TCRdb on the PCR reads, gives a single entry per CDR3 protein. The data contain about 15,000 distinct CDR3 sequences, around 47% of them singletons. Their antigen targets remain unknown. The input for sequencing was CD4+ T cells from blood, cultured in vitro, taken about 7 months after SARS-CoV-2 vaccination. These receptors all come from a human donor who had recovered from COVID-19. CDR3s include the opening cysteine and the closing phenylalanine or tryptophan. The order of the fields is J gene, V gene, clone size, D gene, CDR3 DNA, CDR3 protein. The D gene is left open where the match is weak. The size of a clone is reported for some rows only, either as once, few or many, or as a class for expanded clones.

>TRBJ1-1|TRBV7-2|once|-
TGTGCCAGCAGCCCAAAGGGGCCGGGAGCCCTTTTCTTT
CASSPKGPGALFF
>TRBJ1-1|TRBV6-1|few|-
TGTGCCAGCAGTAAGCCGACAGCTAACACTGAAGCTTTCTTT
CASSKPTANTEAFF
>TRBJ2-5|TRBV20-1|-|-
TGCAGTGCTATCGAGGGAGAGGCAGAGACCCAGTACTTC
CSAIEGEAETQYF
>TRBJ1-5|TRBV6-1|-|TRBD1
TGTGCCAGCAGGGCTGGGACAGGTTATAGCAATCAGCTCCAGCATTTT
CASRAGTGYSNQLQHF
>TRBJ2-6|TRBV28|-|-
TGTGCCAGCATATCCGCCTCTGGGGCCAACGTCCTGACTTTC
CASISASGANVLTF
>TRBJ1-1|TRBV2|-|-
TGTGCCGGACAAGGCAGGGTTTCGGACACTGAAGCTTTCTTT
CAGQGRVSDTEAFF
>TRBJ2-2|TRBV7-2|-|TRBD1
TGTGCCGGCCGTAGGGGACAGGGCTCCGGGGAGCTGTTTTTT
CAGRRGQGSGELFF
>TRBJ1-6|TRBV19|-|-
TGTGCCAGTAGTCCCTATTGGGCCGGCAATTCACCCCTCCACTTT
CASSPYWAGNSPLHF
>TRBJ2-3|TRBV7-3|-|-
TGTGCCAGCAGCTTCGGGACAGATACGCAGTATTTT
CASSFGTDTQYF
>TRBJ2-3|TRBV6-1|-|-
TGTGCCAGCAGCCCACCAGGGACAGATACGCAGTATTTT
CASSPPGTDTQYF
>TRBJ2-3|TRBV20-1|once|-
TGCAGTGCTAGTTTCCAGAGTTTCGTTACAGATACGCAGTATTTT
CSASFQSFVTDTQYF
>TRBJ2-7|TRBV6-5|few|TRBD2
TGTGCCAGCAGTTACTATCCTAGCGGGGTCTACGAGCAGTACTTC
CASSYYPSGVYEQYF
>TRBJ2-3|TRBV20-1|-|TRBD2
TGCAGTGCTCCACCCCGACTAGCTGACACAGATACGCAGTATTTT
CSAPPRLADTDTQYF